This T cell receptor beta chain was sequenced for a study of blood T cell repertoires in COVID-19 (dated by TCRdb to 2018 to 2020). With respect to the entire study: Samples from collaborators originated in the United States, Italy and Spain and spanned both the acute and convalescent phases of COVID-19. The prospective study material was composed of cDNA or gDNA derived from T cells, B-cell-depleted T cells, or PBMCs. Deeply sampled blood TCRbeta repertoires from subjects exposed to, actively infected with, or recovered from COVID-19 were included in the dataset. A freely available public database, intended as a resource for researchers studying the immune response to SARS-CoV-2, is where the repertoires were released. The samples were drawn from two sources: the first 160 participants of the ongoing ImmuneRACE study, and 1,200 or so subjects contributed by 6 global collaborators. A de-identified subject ID, COVID-19 status, age in years and sex were almost always included in the sample metadata. Where available, HLA class I and class II types were taken from metadata supplied by the sample provider and were not determined by assay-based typing. The full study reports these points: The quantity of clinical and demographic metadata differed by source and by participant and was supplied without curation.

Sequences MDHEN (CDR1) and SYDVKM (CDR2) are obtained from the germline V gene. Relative to germline, V is missing 3 bases and J is missing 9 bases, with 5 bases of the junction outside any gene match. From its cysteine to its phenylalanine, the CDR3 spans 13 amino acids. This entry keeps only the CDR3 DNA: 39 bases, framed from base 1. Points on this clone: Its recognized antigen is unknown. Within one base of it there is no much larger clone, and no base qualities were kept.

TCRbeta CDR3 regions were amplified from genomic DNA by means of the immunoSEQ Assay, a bias-controlled multiplex PCR. The study's processing was this. The number of nucleated cells in each sample was estimated by amplification of reference gene primers within the assay. To quantify the absolute abundance of each unique TCRbeta CDR3 rearrangement, sequence reads were collapsed and filtered. For each sample, productive Simpson clonality was calculated as the square root of Simpson's diversity index over productive rearrangements. The table comes from immuneACCESS by way of TCRdb, which keeps in-frame sequences with V and J called. Part of the clones is missing from these tables; in studies checked, under half for an unresolved V gene and the rest for unknown reasons. That table furnishes V, J and clone size, whereas the DNA furnished D and trimming. The sample profile shows 390,000 or so clones; around 89% of them were found once. About 6.8% of the sample comes from the top ten.

Whole blood was collected in K2EDTA tubes by collaborating institutions according to the institutions' own protocols. For TCRbeta analysis, collaborator samples were shipped as frozen whole blood, as isolated PBMCs, or as DNA extracted from either sample type. The source material was peripheral blood. This sequence was found in a man aged 18-30 years with active or convalescent COVID-19. Here the chain combines TRBV28 and TRBJ1-2, with 9 bases aligning to TRBD1. The encoded CDR3 is CASSLTGGISYTF. The DNA is as follows: TGTGCCAGCAGTTTGACAGGGGGAATTAGCTACACCTTC.